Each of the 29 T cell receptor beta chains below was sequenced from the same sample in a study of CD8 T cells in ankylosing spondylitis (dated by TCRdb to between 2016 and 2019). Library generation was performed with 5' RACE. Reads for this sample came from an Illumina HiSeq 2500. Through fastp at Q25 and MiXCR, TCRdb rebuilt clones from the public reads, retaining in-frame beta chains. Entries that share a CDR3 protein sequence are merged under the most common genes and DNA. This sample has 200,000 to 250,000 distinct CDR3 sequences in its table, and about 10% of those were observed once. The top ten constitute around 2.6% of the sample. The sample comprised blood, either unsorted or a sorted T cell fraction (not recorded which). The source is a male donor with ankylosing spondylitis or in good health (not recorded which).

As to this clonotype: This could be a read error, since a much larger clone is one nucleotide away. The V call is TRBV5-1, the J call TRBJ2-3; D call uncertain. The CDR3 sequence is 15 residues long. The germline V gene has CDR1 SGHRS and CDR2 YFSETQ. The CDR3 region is CAGSPIQSSTDTQYF. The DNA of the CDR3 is TGCGCCGGCAGCCCAATTCAATCTAGCACAGATACGCAGTATTTT.

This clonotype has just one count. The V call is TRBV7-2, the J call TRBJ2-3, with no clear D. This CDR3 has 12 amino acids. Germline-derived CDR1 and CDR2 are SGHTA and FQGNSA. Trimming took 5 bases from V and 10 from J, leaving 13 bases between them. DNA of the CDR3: TGTGCCAGCAGCCTCTTGGTCAGCTCGCAGTATTTT. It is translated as CASSLLVSSQYF.

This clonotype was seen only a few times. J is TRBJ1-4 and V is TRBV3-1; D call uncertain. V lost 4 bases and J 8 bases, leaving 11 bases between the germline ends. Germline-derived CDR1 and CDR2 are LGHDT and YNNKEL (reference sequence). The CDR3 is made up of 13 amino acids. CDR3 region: CASSPRFGEKLFF. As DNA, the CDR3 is TGTGCCAGCAGCCCCCGCTTCGGAGAAAAACTGTTTTTT.

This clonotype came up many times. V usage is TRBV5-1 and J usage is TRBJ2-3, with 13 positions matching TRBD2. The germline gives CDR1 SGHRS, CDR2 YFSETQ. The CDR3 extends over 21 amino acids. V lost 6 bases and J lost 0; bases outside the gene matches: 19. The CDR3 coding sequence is TGCGCCAGCACCCTGAGGCCGCTGCCGGGACTAGCGGGACCTAGCACAGATACGCAGTATTTT. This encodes CASTLRPLPGLAGPSTDTQYF.

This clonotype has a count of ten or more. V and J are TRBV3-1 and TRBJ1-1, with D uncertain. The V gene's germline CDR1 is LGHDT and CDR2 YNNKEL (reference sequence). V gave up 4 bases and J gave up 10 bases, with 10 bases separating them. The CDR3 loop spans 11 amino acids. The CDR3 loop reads CASSLEGPAFF. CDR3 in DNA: TGTGCCAGCAGCCTGGAAGGGCCAGCTTTCTTT. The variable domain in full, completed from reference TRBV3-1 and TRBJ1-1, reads DTAVSQTPKYLVTQMGNDKSIKCEQNLGHDTMYWYKQDSKKFLKIMFSYNNKELIINETVPNRFSPKSPDKAHLNLHINSLELGDSAVYFCASSLEGPAFFGQGTRLTVV.

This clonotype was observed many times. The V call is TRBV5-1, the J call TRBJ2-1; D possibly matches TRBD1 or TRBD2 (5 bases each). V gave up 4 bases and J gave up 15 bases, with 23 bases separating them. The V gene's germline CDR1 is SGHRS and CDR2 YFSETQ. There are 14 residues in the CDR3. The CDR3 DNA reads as TGCGCCAGCAGCCCTCAGTCCCGGGACGGCCCGGGGTTCTTC. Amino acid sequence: CASSPQSRDGPGFF. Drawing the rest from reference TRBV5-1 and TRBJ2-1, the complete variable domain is KAGVTQTPRYLIKTRGQQVTLSCSPISGHRSVSWYQQTPGQGLQFLFEYFSETQRNKGNFPGRFSGRQFSNSRSEMNVSTLELGDSALYLCASSPQSRDGPGFFGPGTRLTVL.

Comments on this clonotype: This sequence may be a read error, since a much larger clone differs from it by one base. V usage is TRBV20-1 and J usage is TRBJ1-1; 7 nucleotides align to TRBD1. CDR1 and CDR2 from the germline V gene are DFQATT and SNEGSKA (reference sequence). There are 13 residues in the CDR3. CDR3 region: CSAKDRRNAEAFF. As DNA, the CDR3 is TGCAGTGCTAAGGACAGGCGGAACGCTGAAGCTTTCTTT.

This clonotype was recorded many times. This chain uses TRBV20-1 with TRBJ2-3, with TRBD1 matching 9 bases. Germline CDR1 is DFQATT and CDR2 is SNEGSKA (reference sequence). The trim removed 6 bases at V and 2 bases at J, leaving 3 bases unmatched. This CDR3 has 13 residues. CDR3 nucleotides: TGCAGTGCGGGGACAGGGTACACAGATACGCAGTATTTT. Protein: CSAGTGYTDTQYF.

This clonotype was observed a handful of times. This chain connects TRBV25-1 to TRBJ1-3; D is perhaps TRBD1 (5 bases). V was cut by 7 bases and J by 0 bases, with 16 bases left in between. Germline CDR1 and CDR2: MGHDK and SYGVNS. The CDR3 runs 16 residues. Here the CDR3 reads CASIGAGPSSGNTIYF. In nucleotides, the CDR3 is TGTGCCAGCATAGGGGCAGGCCCTTCCTCTGGAAACACCATATATTTT.

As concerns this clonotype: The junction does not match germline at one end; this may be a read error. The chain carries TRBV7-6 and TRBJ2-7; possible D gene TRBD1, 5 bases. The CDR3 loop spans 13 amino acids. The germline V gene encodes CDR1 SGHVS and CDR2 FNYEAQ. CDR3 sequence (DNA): TGTGCCAGCAGCTTAGTAGGAGACAGCCCCCCTCGCTTC. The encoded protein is CASSLVGDSPPRF.

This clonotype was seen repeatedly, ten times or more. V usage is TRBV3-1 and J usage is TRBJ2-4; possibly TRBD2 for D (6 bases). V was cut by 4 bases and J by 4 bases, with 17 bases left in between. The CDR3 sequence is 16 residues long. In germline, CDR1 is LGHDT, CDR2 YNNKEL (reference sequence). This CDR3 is CASSPITGDRKNIQYF. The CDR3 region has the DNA TGTGCCAGCAGCCCAATAACGGGGGATCGGAAAAACATTCAGTACTTC.

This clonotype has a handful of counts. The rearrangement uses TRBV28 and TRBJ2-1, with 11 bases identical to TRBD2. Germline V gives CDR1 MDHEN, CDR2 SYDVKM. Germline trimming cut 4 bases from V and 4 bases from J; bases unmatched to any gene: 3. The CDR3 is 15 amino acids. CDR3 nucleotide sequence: TGTGCCAGCAGTTCGTTAGCGGGGGGGTACAATGAGCAGTTCTTC. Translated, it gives CASSSLAGGYNEQFF.

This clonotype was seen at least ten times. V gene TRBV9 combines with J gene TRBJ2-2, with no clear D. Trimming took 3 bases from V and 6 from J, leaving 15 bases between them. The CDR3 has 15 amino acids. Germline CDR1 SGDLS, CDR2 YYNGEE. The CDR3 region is CASSAYREGAGELFF. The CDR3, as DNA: TGTGCCAGCAGCGCATACAGAGAAGGAGCCGGGGAGCTGTTTTTT.

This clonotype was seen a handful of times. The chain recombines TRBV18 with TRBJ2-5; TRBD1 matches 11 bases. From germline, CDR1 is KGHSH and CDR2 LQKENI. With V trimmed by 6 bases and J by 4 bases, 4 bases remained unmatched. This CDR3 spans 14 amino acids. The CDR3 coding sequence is TGTGCCAGCTCCGGACAGGGGGCTAGAGAGACCCAGTACTTC. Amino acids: CASSGQGARETQYF.

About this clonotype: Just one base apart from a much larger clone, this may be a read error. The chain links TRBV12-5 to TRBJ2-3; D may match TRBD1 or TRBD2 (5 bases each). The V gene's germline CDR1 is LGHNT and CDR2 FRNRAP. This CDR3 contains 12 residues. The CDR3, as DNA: TGTGGTAGTGCCGGGACCACAGATACGCAGTATTTT. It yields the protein CGSAGTTDTQYF. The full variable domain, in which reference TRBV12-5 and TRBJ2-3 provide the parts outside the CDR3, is DARVTQTPRHKVTEMGQEVTMRCQPILGHNTVFWYRQTMMQGLELLAYFRNRAPLDDSGMPKDRFSAEMPDATLATLKIQPSEPRDSAVYFCGSAGTTDTQYFGPGTRLTVL.

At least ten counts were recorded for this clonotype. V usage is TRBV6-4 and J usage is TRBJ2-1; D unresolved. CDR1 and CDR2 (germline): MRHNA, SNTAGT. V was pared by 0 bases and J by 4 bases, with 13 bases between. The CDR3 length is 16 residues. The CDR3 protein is CASSDSLENMYNEQFF. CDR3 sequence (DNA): TGTGCCAGCAGTGACTCGCTGGAGAACATGTACAATGAGCAGTTCTTC.

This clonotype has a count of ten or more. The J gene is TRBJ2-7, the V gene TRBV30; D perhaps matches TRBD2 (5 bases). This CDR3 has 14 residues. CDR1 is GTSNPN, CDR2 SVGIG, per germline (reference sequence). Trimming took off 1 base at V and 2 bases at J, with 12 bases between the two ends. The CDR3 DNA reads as TGTGCCTGGAGTGAGTCTAGCTGGCCCTACGAGCAGTACTTC. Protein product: CAWSESSWPYEQYF. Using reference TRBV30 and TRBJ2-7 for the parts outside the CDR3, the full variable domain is SQTIHQWPATLVQPVGSPLSLECTVEGTSNPNLYWYRQAAGRGLQLLFYSVGIGQISSEVPQNLSASRPQDRQFILSSKKLLLSDSGFYLCAWSESSWPYEQYFGPGTRLTVT.

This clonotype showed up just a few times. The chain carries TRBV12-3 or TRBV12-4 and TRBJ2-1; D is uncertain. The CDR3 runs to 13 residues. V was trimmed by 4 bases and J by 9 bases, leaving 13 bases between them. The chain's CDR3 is CASSYLGRGEQFF. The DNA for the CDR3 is TGTGCCAGCAGTTATCTGGGCCGCGGTGAGCAGTTCTTC.

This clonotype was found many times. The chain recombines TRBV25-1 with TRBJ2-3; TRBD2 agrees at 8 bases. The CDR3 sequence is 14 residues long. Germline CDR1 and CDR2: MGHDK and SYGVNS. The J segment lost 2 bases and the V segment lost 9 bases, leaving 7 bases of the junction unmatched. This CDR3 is CARGERETTDTQYF. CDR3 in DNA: TGTGCCAGGGGGGAGCGGGAGACCACAGATACGCAGTATTTT. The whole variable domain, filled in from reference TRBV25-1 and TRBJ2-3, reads EADIYQTPRYLVIGTGKKITLECSQTMGHDKMYWYQQDPGMELHLIHYSYGVNSTEKGDLSSESTVSRIRTEHFPLTLESARPSHTSQYLCARGERETTDTQYFGPGTRLTVL.

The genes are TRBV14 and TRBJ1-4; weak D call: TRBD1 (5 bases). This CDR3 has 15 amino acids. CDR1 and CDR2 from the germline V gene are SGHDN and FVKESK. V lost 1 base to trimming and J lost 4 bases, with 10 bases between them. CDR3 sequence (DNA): TGTGCCAGCAGCCAAGGGGACGGATATAATGAAAAACTGTTTTTT. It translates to CASSQGDGYNEKLFF.

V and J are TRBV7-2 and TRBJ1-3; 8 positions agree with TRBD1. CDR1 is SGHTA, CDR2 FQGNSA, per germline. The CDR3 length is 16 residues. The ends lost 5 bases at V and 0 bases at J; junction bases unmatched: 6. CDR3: CASSTPGGYSGNTIYF. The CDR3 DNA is TGTGCCAGCAGCACCCCAGGGGGCTACTCTGGAAACACCATATATTTT.

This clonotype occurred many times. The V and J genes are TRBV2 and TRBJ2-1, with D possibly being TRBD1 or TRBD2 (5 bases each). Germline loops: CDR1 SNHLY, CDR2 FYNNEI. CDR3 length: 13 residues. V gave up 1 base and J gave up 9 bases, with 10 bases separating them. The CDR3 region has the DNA TGTGCCAGCAGTGAAGATGGGGGTTTTGAGCAGTTCTTC. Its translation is CASSEDGGFEQFF.

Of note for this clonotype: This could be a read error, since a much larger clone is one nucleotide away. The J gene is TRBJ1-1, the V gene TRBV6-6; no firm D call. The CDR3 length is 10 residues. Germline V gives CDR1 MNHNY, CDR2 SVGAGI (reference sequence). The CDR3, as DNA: TGTGTCAGCAAGAGCACTGAAGCTTTCTTT. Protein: CVSKSTEAFF.

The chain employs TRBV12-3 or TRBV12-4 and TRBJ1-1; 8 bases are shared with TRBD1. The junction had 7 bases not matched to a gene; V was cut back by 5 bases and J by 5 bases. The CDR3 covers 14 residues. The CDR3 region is CASSQTGARTEAFF. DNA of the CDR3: TGTGCCAGCAGTCAGACAGGGGCGAGGACTGAAGCTTTCTTT.

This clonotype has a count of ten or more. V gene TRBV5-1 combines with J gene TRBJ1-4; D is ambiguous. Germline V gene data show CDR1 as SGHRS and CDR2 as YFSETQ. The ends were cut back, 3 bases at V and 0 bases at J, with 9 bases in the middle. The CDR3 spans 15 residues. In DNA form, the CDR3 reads TGCGCCAGCAGCTGGGAGGGCTCAACTAATGAAAAACTGTTTTTT. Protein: CASSWEGSTNEKLFF.

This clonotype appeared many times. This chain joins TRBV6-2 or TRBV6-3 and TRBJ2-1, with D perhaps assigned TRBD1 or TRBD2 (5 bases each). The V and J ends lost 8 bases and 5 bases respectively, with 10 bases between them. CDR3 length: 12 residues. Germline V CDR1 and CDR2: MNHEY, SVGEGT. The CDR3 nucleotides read TGTGCCAGCGGGGGAATCGACAATGAGCAGTTCTTC. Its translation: CASGGIDNEQFF.

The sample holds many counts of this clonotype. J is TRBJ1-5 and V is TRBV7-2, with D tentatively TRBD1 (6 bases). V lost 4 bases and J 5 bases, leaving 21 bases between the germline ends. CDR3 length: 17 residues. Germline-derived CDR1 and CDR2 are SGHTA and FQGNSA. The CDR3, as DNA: TGTGCCAGCAGCTCCGCTAGGGGGGGGGTGGGTGATCAGCCCCAGCATTTT. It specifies CASSSARGGVGDQPQHF.

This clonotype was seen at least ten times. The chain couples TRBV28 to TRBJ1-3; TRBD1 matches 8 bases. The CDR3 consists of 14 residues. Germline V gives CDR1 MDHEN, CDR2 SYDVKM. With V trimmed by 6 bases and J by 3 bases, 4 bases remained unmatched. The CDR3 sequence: CASRAQGGGNTIYF. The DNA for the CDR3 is TGTGCCAGCAGGGCACAGGGGGGTGGAAACACCATATATTTT.

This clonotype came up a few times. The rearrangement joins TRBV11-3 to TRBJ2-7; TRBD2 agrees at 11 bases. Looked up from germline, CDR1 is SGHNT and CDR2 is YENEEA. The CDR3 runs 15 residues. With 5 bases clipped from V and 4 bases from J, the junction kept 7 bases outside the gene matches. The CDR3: CASSVGGTSGYEQYF. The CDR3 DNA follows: TGTGCCAGCAGCGTAGGCGGGACTAGCGGTTACGAGCAGTACTTC.